These 4 T cell receptor beta chains were all obtained from the same sample, sequenced in a study of T cell responses to AZD1222 COVID-19 vaccine. TCRdb's table, derived via immunoSEQ multiplex PCR, lists solely in-frame clones and lacks some. In the table there are about 170,000 clones, 93% of which are singletons. The sequences come from peripheral blood, collected on day 0 of AZD1222 vaccination. These receptors originate from an adult in good health.

The chain combines TRBV7-9 with TRBJ1-2; no clear D gene. Trimming shortened V by 1 base and J by 5 bases, and 17 bases separated the two germline ends. The CDR3 is made up of 16 amino acids. Germline CDR1 and CDR2: SEHNR and FQNEAQ (reference sequence). The CDR3 region is CASSLEALEMVYGYTF. For the CDR3, the DNA is TGTGCCAGCAGCTTAGAGGCCCTGGAAATGGTGTATGGCTACACCTTC.

The chain joins TRBV27 to TRBJ2-7; TRBD1 matches 7 bases. CDR3 length equals 15 residues. Germline V gene lookup returns CDR1 MNHEY and CDR2 SMNVEV (reference sequence). Trimming took 5 bases from V and 3 from J; bases not matched to a gene: 10. CDR3 DNA sequence: TGTGCCAGCAGTCAGACCCGGGACAGCATCTACGAGCAGTACTTC. Protein sequence: CASSQTRDSIYEQYF.

J is TRBJ2-1 and V is TRBV5-4, with D maybe TRBD2 (5 bases). Trimming cost V 0 bases and J 8 bases, with 6 bases left between them. Per the germline V gene, CDR1 is SGHNT and CDR2 is YYREEE (reference sequence). The CDR3 spans 12 residues. This CDR3 is CASSLGGYEQFF. In DNA, the CDR3 is TGTGCCAGCAGCTTGGGAGGGTATGAGCAGTTCTTC.

This clone was detected only once. The chain joins TRBV5-5 to TRBJ2-1; D tentatively fits TRBD1 or TRBD2 (5 bases each). Trimming took off 4 bases at V and 5 bases at J, with 16 bases between the two ends. This CDR3 spans 15 amino acids. CDR1 and CDR2 (germline): SGHKS, YYEKEE (reference sequence). DNA of the CDR3: TGTGCCAGCAGCGGAGCCGGGACCGCTAACAATGAGCAGTTCTTC. Translating it yields CASSGAGTANNEQFF.